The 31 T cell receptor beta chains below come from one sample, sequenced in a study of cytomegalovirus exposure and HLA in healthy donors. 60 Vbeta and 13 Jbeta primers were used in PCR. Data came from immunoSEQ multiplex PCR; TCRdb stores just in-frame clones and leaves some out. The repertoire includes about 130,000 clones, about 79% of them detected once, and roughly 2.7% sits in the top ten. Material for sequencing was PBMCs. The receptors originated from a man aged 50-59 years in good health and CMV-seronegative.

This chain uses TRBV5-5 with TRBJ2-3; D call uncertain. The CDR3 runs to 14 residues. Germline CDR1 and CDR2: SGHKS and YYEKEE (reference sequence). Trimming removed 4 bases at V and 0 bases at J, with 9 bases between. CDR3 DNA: TGTGCCAGCAGCCCTACCGCTAGCACAGATACGCAGTATTTT. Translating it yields CASSPTASTDTQYF.

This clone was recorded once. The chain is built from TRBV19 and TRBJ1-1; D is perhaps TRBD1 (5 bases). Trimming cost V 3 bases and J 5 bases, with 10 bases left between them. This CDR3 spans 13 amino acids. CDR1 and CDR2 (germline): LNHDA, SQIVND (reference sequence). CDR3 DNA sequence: TGTGCCAGTAGTATCCCCCGGGGGACTGAAGCTTTCTTT. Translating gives CASSIPRGTEAFF.

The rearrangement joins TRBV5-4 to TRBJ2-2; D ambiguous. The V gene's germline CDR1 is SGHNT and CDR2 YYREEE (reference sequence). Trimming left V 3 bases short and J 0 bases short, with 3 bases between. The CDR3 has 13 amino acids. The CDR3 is CASSSANTGELFF. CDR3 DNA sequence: TGTGCCAGCAGCTCAGCGAACACCGGGGAGCTGTTTTTT.

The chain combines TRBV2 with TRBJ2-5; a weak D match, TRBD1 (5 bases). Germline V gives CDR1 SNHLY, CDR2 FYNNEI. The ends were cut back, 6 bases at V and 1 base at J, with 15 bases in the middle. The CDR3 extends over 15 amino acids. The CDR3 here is CASRAGYTFQETQYF. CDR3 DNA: TGTGCCAGCAGGGCAGGGTATACCTTCCAAGAGACCCAGTACTTC.

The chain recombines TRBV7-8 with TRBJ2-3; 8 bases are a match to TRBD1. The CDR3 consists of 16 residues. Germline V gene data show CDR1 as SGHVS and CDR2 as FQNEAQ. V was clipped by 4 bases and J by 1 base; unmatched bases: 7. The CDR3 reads CASSSDRGRRTDTQYF. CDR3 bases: TGTGCCAGCAGCTCAGACAGGGGTAGGCGCACAGATACGCAGTATTTT.

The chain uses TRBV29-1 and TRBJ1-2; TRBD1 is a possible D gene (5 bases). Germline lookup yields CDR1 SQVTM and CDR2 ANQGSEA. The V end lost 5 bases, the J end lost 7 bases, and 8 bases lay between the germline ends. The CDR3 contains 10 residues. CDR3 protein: CSVSGSGYTF. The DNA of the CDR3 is TGCAGCGTTTCAGGGTCTGGCTACACCTTC.

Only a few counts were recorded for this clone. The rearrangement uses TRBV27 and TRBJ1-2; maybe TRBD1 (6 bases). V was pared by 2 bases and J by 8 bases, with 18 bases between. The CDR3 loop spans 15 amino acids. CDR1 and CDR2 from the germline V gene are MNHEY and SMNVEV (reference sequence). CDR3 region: CASSLRIPQGPGYTF. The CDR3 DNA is TGTGCCAGCAGTTTAAGGATTCCACAGGGTCCAGGCTACACCTTC.

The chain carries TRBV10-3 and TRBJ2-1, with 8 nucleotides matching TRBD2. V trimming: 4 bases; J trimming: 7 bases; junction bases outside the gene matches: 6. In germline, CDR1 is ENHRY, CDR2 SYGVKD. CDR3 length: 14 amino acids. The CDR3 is CAISVSGEINEQFF. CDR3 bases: TGTGCCATCAGTGTTAGCGGGGAAATTAATGAGCAGTTCTTC.

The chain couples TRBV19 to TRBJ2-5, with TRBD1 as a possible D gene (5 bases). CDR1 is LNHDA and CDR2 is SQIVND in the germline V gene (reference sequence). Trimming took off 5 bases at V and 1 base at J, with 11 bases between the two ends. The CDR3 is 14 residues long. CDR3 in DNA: TGTGCCAGTAGTGGGTCAGGGCCCCAAGAGACCCAGTACTTC. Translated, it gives CASSGSGPQETQYF.

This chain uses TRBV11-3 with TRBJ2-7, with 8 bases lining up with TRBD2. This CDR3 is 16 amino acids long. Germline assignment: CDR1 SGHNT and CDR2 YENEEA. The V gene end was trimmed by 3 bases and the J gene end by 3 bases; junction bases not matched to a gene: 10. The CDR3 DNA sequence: TGTGCCAGCAGCTTCCGCACCCTAGCGGGTTTCTACGAGCAGTACTTC. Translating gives CASSFRTLAGFYEQYF.

The CDR3 coding sequence is TGTGCCAGCAGCTCACTTAGGGACAGGGGAGGGAACACCATATATTTT. This gives the protein CASSSLRDRGGNTIYF. V usage is TRBV11-2 and J usage is TRBJ1-3, with 10 bases identical to TRBD1. Germline V CDR1 and CDR2: SGHAT, FQNNGV. This CDR3 has 16 amino acids. With 4 bases clipped from V and 7 bases from J, the junction kept 10 bases outside the gene matches.

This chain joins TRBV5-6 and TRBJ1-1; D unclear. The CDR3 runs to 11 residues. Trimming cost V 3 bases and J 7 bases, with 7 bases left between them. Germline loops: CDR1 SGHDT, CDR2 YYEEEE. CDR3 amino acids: CASSSPGEAFF. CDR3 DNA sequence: TGTGCCAGCAGCTCCCCAGGTGAAGCTTTCTTT. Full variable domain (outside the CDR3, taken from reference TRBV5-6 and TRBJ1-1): DAGVTQSPTHLIKTRGQQVTLRCSPKSGHDTVSWYQQALGQGPQFIFQYYEEEERQRGNFPDRFSGHQFPNYSSELNVNALLLGDSALYLCASSSPGEAFFGQGTRLTVV.

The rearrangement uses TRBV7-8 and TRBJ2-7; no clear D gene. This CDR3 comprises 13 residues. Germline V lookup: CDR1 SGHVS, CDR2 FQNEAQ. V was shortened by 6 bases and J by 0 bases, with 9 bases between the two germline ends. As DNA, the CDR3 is TGTGCCAGCAGGTTTTCAGGCTCCTACGAGCAGTACTTC. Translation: CASRFSGSYEQYF.

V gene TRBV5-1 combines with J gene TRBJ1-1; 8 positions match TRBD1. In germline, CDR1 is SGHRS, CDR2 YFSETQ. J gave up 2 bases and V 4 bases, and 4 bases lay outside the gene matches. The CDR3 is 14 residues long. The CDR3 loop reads CASSQGASNTEAFF. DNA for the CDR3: TGCGCCAGCAGCCAGGGGGCGTCTAACACTGAAGCTTTCTTT.

CDR3 sequence reads: CASSRHRVNRVEGTEAFF. CDR3 DNA sequence: TGTGCCAGCAGCAGGCATAGGGTGAACAGGGTAGAAGGAACTGAAGCTTTCTTT. V is TRBV21-1 and J is TRBJ1-1; the listed D gene, TRBD1, was not tested against the DNA. TRBV21-1 represents a pseudogene. The CDR3 contains 18 residues.

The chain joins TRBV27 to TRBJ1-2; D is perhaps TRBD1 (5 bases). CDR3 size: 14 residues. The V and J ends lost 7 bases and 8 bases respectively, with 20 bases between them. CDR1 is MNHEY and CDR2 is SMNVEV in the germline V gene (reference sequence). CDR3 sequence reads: CASTTRDFLGGYTF. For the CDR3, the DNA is TGTGCCAGCACCACTCGGGACTTTCTAGGAGGCTACACCTTC.

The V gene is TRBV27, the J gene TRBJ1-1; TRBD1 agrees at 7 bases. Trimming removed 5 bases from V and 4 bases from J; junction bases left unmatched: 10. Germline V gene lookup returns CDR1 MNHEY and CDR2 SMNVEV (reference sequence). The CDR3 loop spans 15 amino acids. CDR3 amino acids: CASSPTTGVITEAFF. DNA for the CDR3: TGTGCCAGCAGTCCAACCACAGGGGTCATCACTGAAGCTTTCTTT.

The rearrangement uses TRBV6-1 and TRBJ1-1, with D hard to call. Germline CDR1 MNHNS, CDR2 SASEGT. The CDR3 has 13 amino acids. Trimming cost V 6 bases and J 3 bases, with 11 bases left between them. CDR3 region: CASRISGHTEAFF. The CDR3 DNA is TGTGCCAGCAGAATAAGCGGCCACACTGAAGCTTTCTTT.

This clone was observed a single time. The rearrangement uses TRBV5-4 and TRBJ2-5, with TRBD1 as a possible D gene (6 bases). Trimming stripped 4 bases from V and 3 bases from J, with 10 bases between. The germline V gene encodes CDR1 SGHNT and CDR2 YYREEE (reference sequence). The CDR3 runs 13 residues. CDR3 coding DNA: TGTGCCAGCAGCCGCGGACAGAAAGAGACCCAGTACTTC. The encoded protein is CASSRGQKETQYF.

The chain's CDR3 is CASSRDTQGTGELFF. CDR3 bases: TGCGCCAGCAGCCGGGACACCCAAGGTACCGGGGAGCTGTTTTTT. The V and J genes are TRBV5-1 and TRBJ2-2, with D possibly matching TRBD1 (6 bases). Trimming took 4 bases from V and 5 from J, leaving 15 bases between them. The V gene's germline CDR1 is SGHRS and CDR2 YFSETQ. CDR3 size: 15 residues.

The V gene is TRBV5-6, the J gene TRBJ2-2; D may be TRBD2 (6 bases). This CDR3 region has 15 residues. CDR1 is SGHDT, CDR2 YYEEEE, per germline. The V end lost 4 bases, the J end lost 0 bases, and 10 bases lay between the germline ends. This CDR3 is CASSPLATNTGELFF. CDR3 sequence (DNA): TGTGCCAGCAGCCCTCTAGCGACGAACACCGGGGAGCTGTTTTTT.

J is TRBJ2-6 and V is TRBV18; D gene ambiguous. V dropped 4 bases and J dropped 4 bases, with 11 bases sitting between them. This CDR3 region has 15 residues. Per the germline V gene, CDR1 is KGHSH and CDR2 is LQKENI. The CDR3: CASSRSSTGANVLTF. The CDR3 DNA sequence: TGTGCCAGCTCACGGAGTTCTACCGGGGCCAACGTCCTGACTTTC.

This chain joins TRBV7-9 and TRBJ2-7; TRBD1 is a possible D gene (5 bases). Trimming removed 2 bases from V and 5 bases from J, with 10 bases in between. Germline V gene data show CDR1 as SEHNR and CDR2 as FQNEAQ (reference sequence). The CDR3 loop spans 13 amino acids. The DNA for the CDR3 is TGTGCCAGCAGCTTACCAGGGTTCAACGAGCAGTACTTC. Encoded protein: CASSLPGFNEQYF.

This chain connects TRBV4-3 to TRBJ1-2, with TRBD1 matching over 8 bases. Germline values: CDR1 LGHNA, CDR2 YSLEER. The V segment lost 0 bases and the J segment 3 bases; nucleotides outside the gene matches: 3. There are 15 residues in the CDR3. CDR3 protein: CASSQDVRGHYGYTF. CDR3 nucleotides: TGCGCCAGCAGCCAAGATGTCAGGGGGCACTATGGCTACACCTTC.

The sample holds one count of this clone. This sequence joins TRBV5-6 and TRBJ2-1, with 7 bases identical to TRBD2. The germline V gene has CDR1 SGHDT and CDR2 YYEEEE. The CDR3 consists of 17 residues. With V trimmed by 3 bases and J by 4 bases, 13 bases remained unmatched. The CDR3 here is CASSSTAAWGGYNEQFF. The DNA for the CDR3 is TGTGCCAGCAGCTCGACCGCAGCATGGGGGGGGTACAATGAGCAGTTCTTC.

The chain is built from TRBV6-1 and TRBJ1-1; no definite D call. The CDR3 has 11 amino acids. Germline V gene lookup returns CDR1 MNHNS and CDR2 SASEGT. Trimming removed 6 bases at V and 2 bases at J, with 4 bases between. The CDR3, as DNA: TGTGCCAGCAGAACAAACACTGAAGCTTTCTTT. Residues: CASRTNTEAFF.

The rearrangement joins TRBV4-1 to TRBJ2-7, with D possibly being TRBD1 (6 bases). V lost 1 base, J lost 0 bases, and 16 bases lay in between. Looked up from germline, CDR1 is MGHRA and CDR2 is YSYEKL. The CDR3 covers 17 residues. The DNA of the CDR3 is TGCGCCAGCAGCCAAGTAAGAACAGGGCCGAGCTCCTACGAGCAGTACTTC. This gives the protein CASSQVRTGPSSYEQYF.

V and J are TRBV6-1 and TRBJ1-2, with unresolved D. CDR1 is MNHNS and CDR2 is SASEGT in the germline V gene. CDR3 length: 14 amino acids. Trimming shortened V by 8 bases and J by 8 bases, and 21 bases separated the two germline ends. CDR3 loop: CASSPRTAAGGYTF. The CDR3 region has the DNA TGTGCCAGCTCCCCTAGAACGGCGGCGGGCGGCTACACCTTC.

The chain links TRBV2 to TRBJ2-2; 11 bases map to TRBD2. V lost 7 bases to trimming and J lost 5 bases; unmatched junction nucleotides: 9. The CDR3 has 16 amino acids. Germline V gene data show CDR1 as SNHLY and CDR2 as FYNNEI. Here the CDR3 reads CASKASGGPGTGELFF. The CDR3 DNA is TGTGCCAGCAAGGCTAGCGGGGGGCCGGGAACCGGGGAGCTGTTTTTT.

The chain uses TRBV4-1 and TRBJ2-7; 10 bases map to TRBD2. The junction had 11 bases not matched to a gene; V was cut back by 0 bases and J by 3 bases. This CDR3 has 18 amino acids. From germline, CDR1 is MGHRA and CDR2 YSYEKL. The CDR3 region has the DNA TGCGCCAGCAGCCAAGAGGGGCGAGCTAGCGGGGGTAGCTACGAGCAGTACTTC. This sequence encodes CASSQEGRASGGSYEQYF.

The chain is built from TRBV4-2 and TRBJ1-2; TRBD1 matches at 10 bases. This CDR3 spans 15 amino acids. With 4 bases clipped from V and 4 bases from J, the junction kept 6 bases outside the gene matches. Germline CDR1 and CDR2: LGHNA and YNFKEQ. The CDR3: CASSPDRGIGYGYTF. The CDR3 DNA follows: TGTGCCAGCAGCCCGGACAGGGGGATAGGCTATGGCTACACCTTC.